This T cell receptor (beta chain) was sequenced in a study of T cell responses to AZD1222 COVID-19 vaccine. Sequenced by immunoSEQ multiplex PCR; TCRdb stores in-frame clones only, minus some. Of 100,000 to 150,000 clones in the sample, more than 90% were seen once. This clone was observed once. Antigen specificity is unknown. Findings of the study overall: Of the AZD1222 recipients, only five to seven were seropositive at baseline.

The sample here was peripheral blood, taken 28 days after the second AZD1222 dose. The sequence was obtained from an adult who received the AZD1222 COVID-19 vaccine.

The CDR3: CASNLVQGPIRDYGYTF. CDR3 nucleotides: TGTGCCAGCAACTTGGTCCAAGGACCCATCAGAGACTATGGCTACACCTTC. V usage is TRBV6-4 and J usage is TRBJ1-2; D remains ambiguous. Deletions cut 7 bases from V and 3 bases from J, with 24 bases between. The CDR3 covers 17 residues. Germline values: CDR1 MRHNA, CDR2 SNTAGT.